This TCR beta chain was identified during a study of metastatic and nonmetastatic thyroid tumors. TCRdb re-processed the PCR reads through MiXCR. The table lists some 4,200 clones, around a fifth of them singletons. This clone is classed as medium-sized. CDR3 size: 16 residues. After removal of 3 bases from V and 3 bases from J, the junction contained 12 bases not matched to a gene. Germline values: CDR1 DFQATT, CDR2 SNEGSKA (reference sequence). Patients underwent thyroid surgery, and none had received any treatment before it. This sequence was found in a female donor with papillary thyroid cancer or a benign thyroid nodule (not recorded which). Some clones in this sample may be carry-over from other donors' samples. The chain joins TRBV20-1 to TRBJ2-7, with TRBD2 identical over 9 bases. The sequencing sample was made of tumor tissue. The chain's CDR3 is CSARGGPSGTLYEQYF. The DNA of the CDR3 is TGCAGTGCTAGGGGGGGGCCTAGCGGGACTCTCTACGAGCAGTACTTC.